This TCR beta chain was retrieved from a study of monozygotic twins with inflammatory bowel disease. To note about this clonotype: What it recognizes is unknown.

TCRdb reprocessed the 5' RACE reads; each CDR3 protein has one entry and no DNA is given. This specimen shows 45,000 or so distinct CDR3 sequences; the ten leading clones hold 4% to 6.5%. Whole-study findings and limits: The co-twins with IBD showed lower TCRbeta diversity (inverse Simpson) than their healthy siblings. T cell subtypes that differed could not be told apart. Relative clonotype sharing with others was diminished in IBD patients versus healthy twins, particularly with disease activity.

This sequence was found in a human donor with ulcerative colitis or Crohn's disease, or a healthy co-twin of an affected twin (not recorded which). Sequencing was done on a sample of blood.

The CDR3 sequence is CASRNRGRVAEQFF. V usage is TRBV19 and J usage is TRBJ2-1; TCRdb's D gene call, TRBD1, goes unchecked for lack of DNA. Germline V gives CDR1 LNHDA, CDR2 SQIVND (reference sequence). The CDR3 has 14 amino acids.